This record concerns one TCR beta chain sequence. Antigen unknown. The data stem from a study of PD-1 blockade in classical Hodgkin lymphoma. Overall study: Intravenous nivolumab at 3 mg/kg was given to patients every 2 weeks. Regarding the study as a whole: Newly diagnosed and completely responding patients shared comparable baseline diversity. Lower baseline TCR diversity was reported for newly diagnosed patients than for healthy donors.

This CDR3 region has 15 residues. V gave up 4 bases and J gave up 8 bases; unmatched junction bases: 10. Germline-derived CDR1 and CDR2 are SGHRS and YFSETQ. TCRdb keeps only in-frame clones here, not all; method: immunoSEQ multiplex PCR. The sample carries about 46,000 clones, 60% to 85% recorded once. Each and every patient relapsed after autologous stem cell transplantation, and patients got differing brentuximab vedotin exposure. Patients showed best responses of complete response, partial response or progressive disease. J is TRBJ1-2 and V is TRBV5-1, with 11 bases fitting TRBD1. The material sequenced was peripheral blood mononuclear cells (PBMCs), taken before the second cycle of nivolumab. This receptor was taken from a human donor with classical Hodgkin lymphoma. Here the CDR3 DNA reads TGCGCCAGCAGCCTGGGACAGGGGGACCTTTGGGGCTACACCTTC. Its protein product is CASSLGQGDLWGYTF.